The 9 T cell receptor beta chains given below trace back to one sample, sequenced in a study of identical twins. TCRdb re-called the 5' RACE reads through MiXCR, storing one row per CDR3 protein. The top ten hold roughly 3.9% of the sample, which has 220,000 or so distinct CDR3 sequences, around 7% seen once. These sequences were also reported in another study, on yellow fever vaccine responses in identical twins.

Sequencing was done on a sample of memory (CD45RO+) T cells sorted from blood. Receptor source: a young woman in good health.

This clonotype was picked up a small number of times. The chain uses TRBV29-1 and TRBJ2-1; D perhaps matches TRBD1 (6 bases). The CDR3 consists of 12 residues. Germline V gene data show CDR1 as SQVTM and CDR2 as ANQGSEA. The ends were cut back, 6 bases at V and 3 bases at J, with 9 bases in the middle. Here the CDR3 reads CSVRTDYNEQFF. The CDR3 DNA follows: TGCAGCGTCCGGACAGACTACAATGAGCAGTTCTTC.

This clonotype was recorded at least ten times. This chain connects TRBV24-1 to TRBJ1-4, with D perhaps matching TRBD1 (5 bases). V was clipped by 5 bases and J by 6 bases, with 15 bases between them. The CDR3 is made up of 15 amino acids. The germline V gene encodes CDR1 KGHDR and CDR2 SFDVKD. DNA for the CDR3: TGTGCCACCAGTGTACGAAGGGGAGGATATGAAAAACTGTTTTTT. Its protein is CATSVRRGGYEKLFF.

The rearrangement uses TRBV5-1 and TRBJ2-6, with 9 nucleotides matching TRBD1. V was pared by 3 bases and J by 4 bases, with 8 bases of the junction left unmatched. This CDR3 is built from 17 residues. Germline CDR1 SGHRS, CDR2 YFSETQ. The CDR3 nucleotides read TGCGCCAGCAGCTATTTAGGAGGACAGGGGGGGGCCAACGTCCTGACTTTC. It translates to CASSYLGGQGGANVLTF.

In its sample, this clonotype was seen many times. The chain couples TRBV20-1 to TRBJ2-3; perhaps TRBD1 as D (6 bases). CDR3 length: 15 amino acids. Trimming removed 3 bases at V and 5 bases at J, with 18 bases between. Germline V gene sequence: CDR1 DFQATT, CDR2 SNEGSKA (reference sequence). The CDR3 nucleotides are TGCAGTGCTAGTTTCTCCGGGCCCAGGGGAGATACGCAGTATTTT. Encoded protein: CSASFSGPRGDTQYF.

The CDR3 region is CASSISGDTQYF. In nucleotides, the CDR3 is TGTGCCAGCAGCATTTCAGGAGATACGCAGTATTTT. The chain is built from TRBV27 and TRBJ2-3; D call uncertain. CDR1 and CDR2 (germline): MNHEY, SMNVEV (reference sequence). This CDR3 region has 12 residues. V was cut by 6 bases and J by 5 bases, with 9 bases left in between.

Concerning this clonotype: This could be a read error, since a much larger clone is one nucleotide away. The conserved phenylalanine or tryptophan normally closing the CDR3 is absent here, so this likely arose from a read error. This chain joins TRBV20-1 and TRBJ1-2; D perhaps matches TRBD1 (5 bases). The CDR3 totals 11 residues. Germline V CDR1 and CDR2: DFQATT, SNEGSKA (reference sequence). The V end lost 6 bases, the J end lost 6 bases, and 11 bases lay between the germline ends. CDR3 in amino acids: CSAGLGDGYTS. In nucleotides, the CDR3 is TGCAGTGCCGGGCTGGGGGATGGCTACACCTCC.

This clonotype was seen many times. CDR3 residues: CSVLRAGANVLTF. CDR3 sequence (DNA): TGCAGCGTCCTTAGGGCCGGGGCCAACGTCCTGACTTTC. This chain links TRBV29-1 with TRBJ2-6; D is ambiguous. V lost 6 bases and J 4 bases, leaving 10 bases between the germline ends. CDR1 is SQVTM and CDR2 is ANQGSEA in the germline V gene. CDR3 length: 13 amino acids.

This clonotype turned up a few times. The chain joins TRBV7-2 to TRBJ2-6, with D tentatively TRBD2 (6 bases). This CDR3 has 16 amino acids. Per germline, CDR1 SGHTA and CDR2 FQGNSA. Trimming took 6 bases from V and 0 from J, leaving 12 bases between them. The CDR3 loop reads CASRWDGSSGANVLTF. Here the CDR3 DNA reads TGTGCCAGCAGATGGGACGGGAGCTCTGGGGCCAACGTCCTGACTTTC.

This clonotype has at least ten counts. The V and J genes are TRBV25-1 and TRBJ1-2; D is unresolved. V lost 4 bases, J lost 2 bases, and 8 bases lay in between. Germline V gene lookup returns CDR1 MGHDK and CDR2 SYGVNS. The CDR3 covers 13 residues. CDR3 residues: CASSVDSNYGYTF. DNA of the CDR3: TGTGCCAGCAGTGTCGACTCCAACTATGGCTACACCTTC.